This passage covers 27 T cell receptor beta chains from one sample sequenced in a study of monozygotic twins with inflammatory bowel disease. Using the 5' RACE reads, TCRdb records one entry per CDR3 protein without DNA. The sample has under 200,000 distinct CDR3 sequences; the top ten hold approximately 2.8%. The sample consisted of blood. The receptor source for this set is a human donor with ulcerative colitis or Crohn's disease, or a healthy co-twin of an affected twin (not recorded which).

V is TRBV6-5 and J is TRBJ1-1; TCRdb's D call, TRBD1, is unchecked because there is no DNA. Germline V gene sequence: CDR1 MNHEY, CDR2 SVGAGI. The CDR3 spans 12 residues. CDR3 protein: CASTTGGTEAFF.

The rearrangement uses TRBV4-3 and TRBJ2-2. This CDR3 comprises 14 residues. Germline CDR1 is LGHNA and CDR2 is YSLEER. The CDR3 sequence is CASSQVRHTGELFF.

The rearrangement uses TRBV9 and TRBJ2-5; TCRdb's D call, TRBD1, is unchecked because there is no DNA. CDR3 size: 14 residues. The germline V gene encodes CDR1 SGDLS and CDR2 YYNGEE. Here the CDR3 reads CASSVTGGLETQYF.

This rearrangement joins TRBV13 to TRBJ1-2; TCRdb returns TRBD1, unconfirmable since there is no DNA. The CDR3 totals 14 residues. From germline, CDR1 is PRHDT and CDR2 FYEKMQ (reference sequence). CDR3 residues: CASRQKGARYGYTF.

The chain is built from TRBV10-3 and TRBJ2-3. This CDR3 contains 14 residues. Germline V gene lookup returns CDR1 ENHRY and CDR2 SYGVKD. The CDR3 here is CAISESWVSDTQYF.

The CDR3 reads CASSLRTGISGANVLTF. This chain uses TRBV5-1 with TRBJ2-6; TCRdb's D call of TRBD1 is untestable without DNA. Germline V gene sequence: CDR1 SGHRS, CDR2 YFSETQ. The CDR3 is 17 residues long. Full variable domain (missing parts from reference TRBV5-1 and TRBJ2-6): KAGVTQTPRYLIKTRGQQVTLSCSPISGHRSVSWYQQTPGQGLQFLFEYFSETQRNKGNFPGRFSGRQFSNSRSEMNVSTLELGDSALYLCASSLRTGISGANVLTFGAGSRLTVL.

The chain couples TRBV5-1 to TRBJ1-2; the D call of TRBD1 rests on TCRdb alone, since no DNA is present to check it. The length of the CDR3 is 16 residues. CDR1 is SGHRS, CDR2 YFSETQ, per germline. CDR3 amino acids: CASSLTTGLVESGYTF. The full variable domain, with the rest looked up from reference TRBV5-1 and TRBJ1-2, is KAGVTQTPRYLIKTRGQQVTLSCSPISGHRSVSWYQQTPGQGLQFLFEYFSETQRNKGNFPGRFSGRQFSNSRSEMNVSTLELGDSALYLCASSLTTGLVESGYTFGSGTRLTVV.

V and J are TRBV5-1 and TRBJ2-2. Germline CDR1 SGHRS, CDR2 YFSETQ. The length of the CDR3 is 15 residues. The CDR3 reads CASSWGTSGTGELFF.

The chain carries TRBV6-5 and TRBJ2-7; checking the TCRdb D call of TRBD1 is not possible without DNA. The germline CDR1 and CDR2 sequences are MNHEY and SVGAGI. The CDR3 sequence is 15 residues long. The CDR3 loop is CASSYDRTGSYEQYF.

J is TRBJ2-3 and V is TRBV15; there is no DNA to check the TCRdb D call of TRBD2. CDR3 length: 16 amino acids. In germline, CDR1 is LNHNV, CDR2 YYDKDF (reference sequence). CDR3 sequence: CATCNSGRAGTDTQYF.

The rearrangement links TRBV6-5 to TRBJ2-1. The CDR3 runs to 14 residues. In germline, CDR1 is MNHEY, CDR2 SVGAGI. CDR3 amino acids: CASSYSRVYNEQFF.

The CDR3 loop is CASSVTLSYEQYF. V usage is TRBV4-1 and J usage is TRBJ2-7. The CDR3 runs to 13 residues. CDR1 and CDR2 (germline): MGHRA, YSYEKL.

This chain joins TRBV5-1 and TRBJ2-3. The germline V gene has CDR1 SGHRS and CDR2 YFSETQ. The CDR3 is 16 amino acids. CDR3 residues: CASSYSERKNTDTQYF. Full variable domain (missing parts from reference TRBV5-1 and TRBJ2-3): KAGVTQTPRYLIKTRGQQVTLSCSPISGHRSVSWYQQTPGQGLQFLFEYFSETQRNKGNFPGRFSGRQFSNSRSEMNVSTLELGDSALYLCASSYSERKNTDTQYFGPGTRLTVL.

The rearrangement joins TRBV29-1 to TRBJ1-2; TCRdb's D gene call, TRBD1, goes unchecked for lack of DNA. Germline CDR1 SQVTM, CDR2 ANQGSEA. The CDR3 is 14 residues long. The chain's CDR3 is CSVEGSGLRYGYTF.

The rearrangement uses TRBV5-1 and TRBJ2-5; TCRdb lists TRBD1, though no DNA is available to test this call. CDR3 length: 13 residues. The germline V gene has CDR1 SGHRS and CDR2 YFSETQ. The CDR3 is CASSPLRGETQYF.

The chain has TRBV6-5 and TRBJ1-6. The CDR3 covers 18 residues. Germline V gives CDR1 MNHEY, CDR2 SVGAGI. CDR3: CASSYSIVHTVDNSPLHF.

V is TRBV15 and J is TRBJ2-2; TCRdb names TRBD2, which stays unverified in the absence of DNA. The length of the CDR3 is 16 residues. Germline V gives CDR1 LNHNV, CDR2 YYDKDF (reference sequence). CDR3 in amino acids: CATSRDGLAGLGELFF.

The chain employs TRBV24-1 and TRBJ2-7; TCRdb designates TRBD1, a call that cannot be tested without DNA. This CDR3 comprises 17 residues. The germline V gene has CDR1 KGHDR and CDR2 SFDVKD. CDR3 residues: CATSDPNDRGPIYEQYF.

The chain is built from TRBV4-3 and TRBJ2-1; there is no DNA to check the TCRdb D call of TRBD2. Germline CDR1 LGHNA, CDR2 YSLEER. The length of the CDR3 is 14 residues. CDR3 in amino acids: CASSQDWQREDRFF.

The chain recombines TRBV7-8 with TRBJ1-5. The CDR3 spans 15 residues. Per germline, CDR1 SGHVS and CDR2 FQNEAQ. This chain's CDR3 is CASSLVPLPEGPQHF.

The rearrangement links TRBV5-1 to TRBJ2-5; lacking DNA, the TRBD2 call made by TCRdb goes unchecked. The CDR3 is 16 amino acids. CDR1 is SGHRS, CDR2 YFSETQ, per germline. The CDR3: CASSLAVKRGKETQYF.

The genes are TRBV6-5 and TRBJ2-3; TCRdb designates TRBD2, a call that cannot be tested without DNA. Germline assignment: CDR1 MNHEY and CDR2 SVGAGI. This CDR3 region has 16 residues. The CDR3 reads CASSYDKRDWGDTQYF.

The rearrangement uses TRBV28 and TRBJ2-3; the D call of TRBD2 rests on TCRdb alone, since no DNA is present to check it. CDR3 size: 14 residues. From germline, CDR1 is MDHEN and CDR2 SYDVKM. CDR3 region: CATINSGKTDTQYF.

The chain uses TRBV10-3 and TRBJ2-6; as DNA is missing, the TRBD1 call by TCRdb cannot be tested. Germline CDR1 reads ENHRY; CDR2 reads SYGVKD. CDR3 length: 18 amino acids. CDR3 sequence: CAISGTGGILAGANVLTF.

V is TRBV19 and J is TRBJ2-1; TCRdb's D call of TRBD2 is untestable without DNA. Per germline, CDR1 LNHDA and CDR2 SQIVND (reference sequence). The CDR3 extends over 14 amino acids. This CDR3 is CATRSKRDYNEQFF.

V is TRBV6-1 and J is TRBJ2-7; no DNA is available, so the TRBD2 call from TCRdb remains unchecked. CDR3 length: 16 residues. Germline V CDR1 and CDR2: MNHNS, SASEGT. Here the CDR3 reads CASSPFRIAGGDEQYF.

The rearrangement links TRBV7-8 to TRBJ2-3. Germline V gene sequence: CDR1 SGHVS, CDR2 FQNEAQ. The CDR3 extends over 14 amino acids. CDR3 sequence reads: CASSSLSSTDTQYF.